These 29 T cell receptor beta chains share one sample of origin, sequenced in a study of blood T cell repertoires in COVID-19. TCRdb keeps only in-frame clones here, not all; method: immunoSEQ multiplex PCR. The table has 70,000 to 95,000 clones, around 80% seen once. Sequences were obtained from peripheral blood. The receptors originated from a woman between 45 and 65 years old with acute or convalescent COVID-19.

Comments on this clone: The same CDR3 arises from other DNA sequences in this sample as well. The chain has TRBV20-1 and TRBJ2-1; perhaps TRBD2 as D (5 bases). V gave up 6 bases and J gave up 6 bases, with 9 bases separating them. From germline, CDR1 is DFQATT and CDR2 SNEGSKA (reference sequence). This CDR3 spans 11 amino acids. The CDR3 DNA reads as TGCAGTGCGACTACTTCCAATGAGCAGTTCTTC. This gives the protein CSATTSNEQFF.

The CDR3 DNA sequence: TGTGCCAGCAGCCAAGGCAGGGTCAGGCCTTTCTTT. It yields the protein CASSQGRVRPFF. The chain recombines TRBV3-1 (or the pseudogene TRBV3-2) with TRBJ1-1; tentative D call: TRBD1 (5 bases). CDR3 length: 12 amino acids. Per the germline V gene, CDR1 is LGHDT and CDR2 is YNNKEL (reference sequence). The germline V and J ends were trimmed by 1 base and 12 bases, with 12 bases remaining between them.

The gene calls are TRBV25-1 and TRBJ2-3; 9 bases agree with TRBD1. Germline V gene lookup returns CDR1 MGHDK and CDR2 SYGVNS. V lost 3 bases to trimming and J lost 1 base; unmatched junction nucleotides: 8. The CDR3 totals 17 residues. The CDR3 is CASSDAGWDRGTDTQYF. DNA for the CDR3: TGTGCCAGCAGTGATGCGGGATGGGACAGGGGCACAGATACGCAGTATTTT.

The rearrangement joins TRBV5-4 to TRBJ1-2; TRBD1 agrees at 7 bases. The trim removed 0 bases at V and 8 bases at J, leaving 7 bases unmatched. This CDR3 has 14 residues. Germline lookup yields CDR1 SGHNT and CDR2 YYREEE (reference sequence). This CDR3 reads CASSLVGGGGGYTF. CDR3 in DNA: TGTGCCAGCAGCTTGGTAGGAGGGGGCGGCGGCTACACCTTC.

The V and J genes are TRBV5-4 and TRBJ2-3, with 8 bases matching TRBD2. This CDR3 region has 15 residues. CDR1 SGHNT and CDR2 YYREEE come from the germline V gene (reference sequence). With 6 bases clipped from V and 6 bases from J, the junction kept 12 bases outside the gene matches. This CDR3 is CASTLAGPGEDTQYF. The CDR3 DNA follows: TGTGCCAGCACCCTAGCGGGCCCGGGGGAGGATACGCAGTATTTT.

The chain combines TRBV5-5 with TRBJ1-3, with D perhaps matching TRBD1 (5 bases). This CDR3 has 14 residues. Trimming took off 7 bases at V and 0 bases at J, with 11 bases between the two ends. Looked up from germline, CDR1 is SGHKS and CDR2 is YYEKEE (reference sequence). The CDR3 coding sequence is TGTGCCAGCCGAAGACAGAACTCTGGAAACACCATATATTTT. It translates to CASRRQNSGNTIYF.

This rearrangement joins TRBV25-1 to TRBJ2-1; perhaps TRBD2 as D (6 bases). CDR3 length: 14 residues. Trimming removed 8 bases at V and 3 bases at J, with 14 bases between. Germline V gene data show CDR1 as MGHDK and CDR2 as SYGVNS. In DNA, the CDR3 is TGTGCCAGCTCCCGGGGGTTGAACTACAATGAGCAGTTCTTC. Protein sequence: CASSRGLNYNEQFF.

The rearrangement joins TRBV6-2 or TRBV6-3 to TRBJ2-1; 9 bases line up with TRBD1. The V and J ends lost 2 bases and 8 bases, in that order; junction bases with no gene match: 7. Germline V gene data show CDR1 as MNHEY and CDR2 as SVGEGT. The CDR3 has 15 residues. DNA for the CDR3: TGTGCCAGCAGTTACAGAGGACAGGGGATCGATGAGCAGTTCTTC. Amino acids: CASSYRGQGIDEQFF.

This chain links TRBV25-1 with TRBJ1-1, with 10 bases aligning to TRBD1. After removal of 1 base from V and 5 bases from J, the junction contained 4 bases not matched to a gene. The CDR3 is 15 amino acids. Germline CDR1 reads MGHDK; CDR2 reads SYGVNS. The CDR3 DNA sequence: TGTGCCAGCAGTGAATTGACAGGGGGCAAAACTGAAGCTTTCTTT. Its protein product is CASSELTGGKTEAFF.

This chain connects TRBV6-4 to TRBJ2-3; D is undetermined. Germline-derived CDR1 and CDR2 are MRHNA and SNTAGT. V was shortened by 2 bases and J by 0 bases, with 9 bases between the two germline ends. The CDR3 is 15 residues long. CDR3 DNA sequence: TGTGCCAGCAGTGACGAAGCTGCTAGCACAGATACGCAGTATTTT. It yields the protein CASSDEAASTDTQYF.

This clone was seen a handful of times. The rearrangement uses TRBV6-2 or TRBV6-3 and TRBJ2-1, with 9 bases lining up with TRBD2. This CDR3 is 14 amino acids long. V shed 5 bases and J 9 bases; nucleotides not matched to a gene: 8. Per germline, CDR1 MNHEY and CDR2 SVGEGT. The CDR3 DNA is TGTGCCAGCAGTACCCTAGCGGGACGTAGTGAGCAGTTCTTC. Protein product: CASSTLAGRSEQFF.

In DNA, the CDR3 is TGTGCCAGCAGTTACCTAAACACCGGGGAGCTGTTTTTT. As protein: CASSYLNTGELFF. The V call is TRBV6-2 or TRBV6-3, the J call TRBJ2-2; D is unresolved. V lost 2 bases to trimming and J lost 2 bases, with 3 bases between them. CDR1 is MNHEY, CDR2 SVGEGT, per germline. The CDR3 consists of 13 residues.

The chain joins TRBV19 to TRBJ1-4; 8 bases fit TRBD1. Germline CDR1 reads LNHDA; CDR2 reads SQIVND (reference sequence). The CDR3 totals 15 residues. With V trimmed by 3 bases and J by 5 bases, 5 bases remained unmatched. The CDR3 protein is CASSIRRQGNEKLFF. The CDR3 nucleotides read TGTGCCAGTAGTATCCGCAGACAGGGGAATGAAAAACTGTTTTTT. Complete variable domain (other parts from reference TRBV19 and TRBJ1-4): DGGITQSPKYLFRKEGQNVTLSCEQNLNHDAMYWYRQDPGQGLRLIYYSQIVNDFQKGDIAEGYSVSREKKESFPLTVTSAQKNPTAFYLCASSIRRQGNEKLFFGSGTQLSVL.

The V and J genes are TRBV30 and TRBJ2-5; D not certain. Trimming stripped 3 bases from V and 3 bases from J, with 17 bases between. Germline loops: CDR1 GTSNPN, CDR2 SVGIG (reference sequence). The CDR3 spans 15 residues. CDR3 region: CAWRPQTSREETQYF. The CDR3 DNA is TGTGCCTGGAGACCTCAGACAAGTAGAGAAGAGACCCAGTACTTC. The complete variable domain, with remaining parts taken from reference TRBV30 and TRBJ2-5, reads SQTIHQWPATLVQPVGSPLSLECTVEGTSNPNLYWYRQAAGRGLQLLFYSVGIGQISSEVPQNLSASRPQDRQFILSSKKLLLSDSGFYLCAWRPQTSREETQYFGPGTRLLVL.

Concerning this clone: One end of the junction varies from germline; a read error may be responsible. This rearrangement joins TRBV4-2 to TRBJ2-7; D gene uncertain. This CDR3 spans 14 amino acids. CDR1 LGHNA and CDR2 YNFKEQ come from the germline V gene. CDR3 sequence reads: CASSQDDTLYEQYF. In DNA, the CDR3 is TGTGCCAGCAGTCAAGACGACACTCTCTACGAGCAGTACTTC.

This clone was counted a single time. This chain joins TRBV5-4 and TRBJ2-1, with 7 bases aligning to TRBD1. The CDR3 loop spans 15 amino acids. The J segment lost 8 bases and the V segment lost 4 bases, leaving 12 bases of the junction unmatched. Germline assignment: CDR1 SGHNT and CDR2 YYREEE (reference sequence). The CDR3 reads CASSAIMIQGHEQFF. The CDR3 nucleotides read TGTGCCAGCAGCGCGATTATGATACAGGGGCATGAGCAGTTCTTC.

The chain combines TRBV5-4 with TRBJ2-5, with 8 bases aligning to TRBD2. This CDR3 region has 18 residues. After removal of 0 bases from V and 5 bases from J, the junction contained 15 bases not matched to a gene. CDR1 is SGHNT and CDR2 is YYREEE in the germline V gene (reference sequence). Here the CDR3 reads CASSLGGLGTRRGETQYF. The CDR3 nucleotides read TGTGCCAGCAGCTTGGGAGGCCTCGGGACTAGACGTGGGGAGACCCAGTACTTC.

The V and J genes are TRBV4-3 and TRBJ2-5; 7 nucleotides line up with TRBD1. Losses at the gene ends were 3 bases for V and 2 bases for J; bases not matched to a gene: 6. Germline CDR1 LGHNA, CDR2 YSLEER. There are 15 residues in the CDR3. The DNA for the CDR3 is TGCGCCAGCAGCCATTGGGACAGCCTACAAGAGACCCAGTACTTC. Its protein is CASSHWDSLQETQYF.

The V call is TRBV18, the J call TRBJ2-3; 9 nucleotides line up with TRBD2. The trim removed 2 bases at V and 5 bases at J, leaving 17 bases unmatched. Looked up from germline, CDR1 is KGHSH and CDR2 is LQKENI. The CDR3 spans 19 residues. The CDR3 spells CASSPVGTSPPGGKDTQYF. CDR3 bases: TGTGCCAGCTCACCAGTCGGGACTAGCCCCCCGGGGGGTAAAGATACGCAGTATTTT. Together with reference TRBV18 and TRBJ2-3, the CDR3 gives the full variable domain: NAGVMQNPRHLVRRRGQEARLRCSPMKGHSHVYWYRQLPEEGLKFMVYLQKENIIDESGMPKERFSAEFPKEGPSILRIQQVVRGDSAAYFCASSPVGTSPPGGKDTQYFGPGTRLTVL.

The CDR3 sequence: CAWSPGIGYTF. CDR3 bases: TGTGCCTGGAGTCCGGGAATTGGCTACACCTTC. The V gene is TRBV30, the J gene TRBJ1-2; D remains unclear. Trimming pared 2 bases from V and 7 bases from J, leaving 8 bases between. CDR3 length equals 11 residues. The germline CDR1 and CDR2 sequences are GTSNPN and SVGIG (reference sequence).

The V and J genes are TRBV18 and TRBJ2-7; 8 bases fit TRBD2. The ends lost 7 bases at V and 1 base at J; junction bases unmatched: 3. The CDR3 is 13 residues long. Per germline, CDR1 KGHSH and CDR2 LQKENI. The CDR3 here is CASFGGASYEQYF. CDR3 sequence (DNA): TGTGCCAGCTTCGGGGGGGCGTCCTACGAGCAGTACTTC.

The V gene is TRBV27, the J gene TRBJ1-2, with 8 bases fitting TRBD1. J was trimmed by 4 bases and V by 5 bases; bases with no gene match: 9. This CDR3 spans 15 amino acids. Germline CDR1 reads MNHEY; CDR2 reads SMNVEV (reference sequence). This CDR3 reads CASSLKQGGTYGYTF. CDR3 DNA sequence: TGTGCCAGCAGTCTCAAACAGGGGGGTACCTATGGCTACACCTTC.

The chain carries TRBV27 and TRBJ2-1, with a possible D match to TRBD1 (5 bases). Deletions cut 4 bases from V and 5 bases from J, with 12 bases between. This CDR3 region has 14 residues. The germline V gene encodes CDR1 MNHEY and CDR2 SMNVEV (reference sequence). The CDR3 reads CASSSPLRDNEQFF. The CDR3 DNA follows: TGTGCCAGCAGTTCCCCTCTCAGGGACAATGAGCAGTTCTTC.

The rearrangement links TRBV30 to TRBJ2-2; 9 bases map to TRBD2. This CDR3 spans 15 amino acids. V lost 2 bases and J lost 6; bases outside the gene matches: 7. CDR1 and CDR2 (germline): GTSNPN, SVGIG (reference sequence). The CDR3 region is CAWSRGRAGAGELFF. The CDR3 coding sequence is TGTGCCTGGAGTCGCGGGAGGGCCGGTGCCGGGGAGCTGTTTTTT.

The V and J genes are TRBV19 and TRBJ2-1; 7 nucleotides match TRBD1. The germline V gene encodes CDR1 LNHDA and CDR2 SQIVND (reference sequence). J gave up 0 bases and V 7 bases, and 6 bases lay outside the gene matches. This CDR3 is built from 15 residues. For the CDR3, the DNA is TGTGCCAGTAATTTGGACAGGAGCTCCTACAATGAGCAGTTCTTC. Its translation is CASNLDRSSYNEQFF. The variable domain in full, with the rest retrieved from reference TRBV19 and TRBJ2-1, is DGGITQSPKYLFRKEGQNVTLSCEQNLNHDAMYWYRQDPGQGLRLIYYSQIVNDFQKGDIAEGYSVSREKKESFPLTVTSAQKNPTAFYLCASNLDRSSYNEQFFGPGTRLTVL.

Details on this clone: Relative to the germline gene, one junction end is altered; a read error may explain this. This CDR3 is CASSHNPGHQNF. CDR3 DNA: TGTGCCAGCAGCCATAACCCGGGACACCAAAACTTC. The chain employs TRBV3-1 (or the pseudogene TRBV3-2) and TRBJ2-5, with D possibly TRBD1 on 6 matching bases. The CDR3 covers 12 residues. Looked up from germline, CDR1 is LGHDT and CDR2 is YNNKEL (reference sequence).

V is TRBV2 and J is TRBJ2-7; 9 bases map to TRBD1. Germline V gene data show CDR1 as SNHLY and CDR2 as FYNNEI. The V and J ends lost 5 bases and 5 bases, in that order; junction bases with no gene match: 10. This CDR3 spans 15 amino acids. CDR3 residues: CASSYLDRGNDEQYF. The CDR3 DNA reads TGTGCCAGCAGTTACTTGGACAGGGGTAACGACGAGCAGTACTTC. Combining the CDR3 with reference TRBV2 and TRBJ2-7 gives the whole variable domain EPEVTQTPSHQVTQMGQEVILRCVPISNHLYFYWYRQILGQKVEFLVSFYNNEISEKSEIFDDQFSVERPDGSNFTLKIRSTKLEDSAMYFCASSYLDRGNDEQYFGPGTRLTVT.

This chain uses TRBV19 with TRBJ2-7, with a tentative D call TRBD1 (5 bases). Germline V gene data show CDR1 as LNHDA and CDR2 as SQIVND (reference sequence). The CDR3 is 13 amino acids. Trimming removed 7 bases from V and 3 bases from J, with 13 bases in between. CDR3 residues: CASKPTEDYEQYF. For the CDR3, the DNA is TGTGCCAGTAAGCCGACAGAAGACTACGAGCAGTACTTC.

The genes are TRBV2 and TRBJ2-2; the match to TRBD2 covers 12 bases. The CDR3 spans 15 residues. Per germline, CDR1 SNHLY and CDR2 FYNNEI. V was clipped by 6 bases and J by 4 bases; unmatched bases: 3. For the CDR3, the DNA is TGTGCCAGCAGGAGACTAGCGGGAGTCACCGGGGAGCTGTTTTTT. The encoded protein is CASRRLAGVTGELFF.